These 32 T cell receptor beta chains share one sample of origin, sequenced in a study of identical twins. From the 5' RACE reads, TCRdb called clonotypes with MiXCR, one entry per CDR3 protein. This table holds 450,000 to 600,000 distinct CDR3 sequences, approximately 20% found once. This sample also belongs to another study, concerning yellow fever vaccine responses in identical twins.

The sample consisted of CD4+ T cells sorted from blood. These receptors originate from a woman aged 18-35 years in good health.

The genes are TRBV20-1 and TRBJ2-7; D could derive from TRBD1 or TRBD2 (5 bases each). Germline V gene lookup returns CDR1 DFQATT and CDR2 SNEGSKA (reference sequence). V gave up 6 bases and J gave up 0 bases, with 15 bases separating them. CDR3 length: 14 amino acids. CDR3 bases: TGCAGTGCCAGTCCCGGGACCAGCTCCTACGAGCAGTACTTC. Amino acid sequence: CSASPGTSSYEQYF.

V gene TRBV27 combines with J gene TRBJ2-1; D call uncertain. This CDR3 comprises 15 residues. V was trimmed by 4 bases and J by 1 base, leaving 11 bases between them. The germline V gene has CDR1 MNHEY and CDR2 SMNVEV (reference sequence). The CDR3 loop is CASSYGGRSYNEQFF. The DNA for the CDR3 is TGTGCCAGCAGTTATGGCGGCAGGTCCTACAATGAGCAGTTCTTC.

This clonotype was detected only once. The rearrangement uses TRBV6-1 and TRBJ2-5, with D hard to call. This CDR3 is built from 13 residues. Germline V gene lookup returns CDR1 MNHNS and CDR2 SASEGT. Trimming took 4 bases from V and 0 from J, leaving 6 bases between them. The CDR3 is CASSALNQETQYF. The CDR3 region has the DNA TGTGCCAGCAGTGCCTTGAACCAAGAGACCCAGTACTTC.

This chain connects TRBV28 to TRBJ2-7; perhaps TRBD2 as D (6 bases). This CDR3 has 14 amino acids. V dropped 8 bases and J dropped 2 bases, with 16 bases sitting between them. Per germline, CDR1 MDHEN and CDR2 SYDVKM. The CDR3 region has the DNA TGTGCCAGCGGGCTTAGCGGCCTGACCTACGAGCAGTACTTC. Its protein is CASGLSGLTYEQYF.

The V and J genes are TRBV15 and TRBJ2-3; 11 bases line up with TRBD2. Germline V gene lookup returns CDR1 LNHNV and CDR2 YYDKDF (reference sequence). The ends lost 5 bases at V and 2 bases at J; junction bases unmatched: 6. This CDR3 region has 16 residues. DNA of the CDR3: TGTGCCACCAGCTTTGTAGCGGGAGGGCCCACAGATACGCAGTATTTT. Protein sequence: CATSFVAGGPTDTQYF.

This clonotype has just a few counts. The chain couples TRBV2 to TRBJ1-1; 7 bases match TRBD1. With V trimmed by 2 bases and J by 0 bases, 9 bases remained unmatched. Germline CDR1 and CDR2: SNHLY and FYNNEI. This CDR3 comprises 17 residues. The CDR3, as DNA: TGTGCCAGCAGTGAAACTTGGGACAGTAGGATGAACACTGAAGCTTTCTTT. Amino acid sequence: CASSETWDSRMNTEAFF. Complete variable domain (other parts from reference TRBV2 and TRBJ1-1): EPEVTQTPSHQVTQMGQEVILRCVPISNHLYFYWYRQILGQKVEFLVSFYNNEISEKSEIFDDQFSVERPDGSNFTLKIRSTKLEDSAMYFCASSETWDSRMNTEAFFGQGTRLTVV.

This clonotype was counted many times. This chain joins TRBV12-3 or TRBV12-4 and TRBJ2-1, with D unresolved. This CDR3 region has 12 residues. Trimming took 4 bases from V and 7 from J, leaving 8 bases between them. In nucleotides, the CDR3 is TGTGCCAGCAGTTCGAACGGGAATGAGCAGTTCTTC. This sequence encodes CASSSNGNEQFF.

This clonotype was detected a few times. The chain uses TRBV5-1 and TRBJ2-3; 7 bases are shared with TRBD2. This CDR3 contains 16 residues. Per the germline V gene, CDR1 is SGHRS and CDR2 is YFSETQ. The ends lost 0 bases at V and 10 bases at J; junction bases unmatched: 14. The CDR3 DNA sequence: TGCGCCAGCAGCTTGGAACGGTCCGGGGGGTTAACGGCGCAGTATTTT. Protein: CASSLERSGGLTAQYF. Filled out from reference TRBV5-1 and TRBJ2-3, the complete variable domain reads KAGVTQTPRYLIKTRGQQVTLSCSPISGHRSVSWYQQTPGQGLQFLFEYFSETQRNKGNFPGRFSGRQFSNSRSEMNVSTLELGDSALYLCASSLERSGGLTAQYFGPGTRLTVL.

This chain joins TRBV11-1 and TRBJ2-3; D might be TRBD1 or TRBD2, each matching 5 bases. Germline V CDR1 and CDR2: SGHAT, FQDESV (reference sequence). Trimming stripped 5 bases from V and 7 bases from J, with 7 bases between. CDR3 size: 11 residues. The CDR3 here is CASSGGYTQYF. The CDR3 DNA sequence: TGTGCCAGCAGCGGGGGATATACGCAGTATTTT.

The table lists this clonotype with many counts. V and J are TRBV3-1 and TRBJ1-5; D is possibly TRBD1 (6 bases). This CDR3 has 14 residues. V lost 1 base and J lost 2, with 6 bases in between. Germline values: CDR1 LGHDT, CDR2 YNNKEL (reference sequence). For the CDR3, the DNA is TGTGCCAGCAGCCAAGGACAGGGCAATCAGCCCCAGCATTTT. Amino acids: CASSQGQGNQPQHF. Using reference TRBV3-1 and TRBJ1-5 for the parts outside the CDR3, the full variable domain is DTAVSQTPKYLVTQMGNDKSIKCEQNLGHDTMYWYKQDSKKFLKIMFSYNNKELIINETVPNRFSPKSPDKAHLNLHINSLELGDSAVYFCASSQGQGNQPQHFGDGTRLSIL.

The V call is TRBV7-6, the J call TRBJ2-2; 7 nucleotides match TRBD1. V lost 8 bases and J lost 5; bases outside the gene matches: 8. The CDR3 loop spans 14 amino acids. The V gene's germline CDR1 is SGHVS and CDR2 FNYEAQ. In DNA, the CDR3 is TGTGCCAGCGGAATCAGGGGGAAAACCGGGGAGCTGTTTTTT. Translating gives CASGIRGKTGELFF.

This clonotype was detected only a few times. The CDR3 DNA is TGTGCCACCGGGACAGCTATGGACACTGAAGCTTTCTTT. The encoded protein is CATGTAMDTEAFF. J is TRBJ1-1 and V is TRBV19, with 7 bases identical to TRBD1. This CDR3 has 13 amino acids. Germline V gene data show CDR1 as LNHDA and CDR2 as SQIVND (reference sequence). After removal of 10 bases from V and 3 bases from J, the junction contained 8 bases not matched to a gene.

As for this clonotype: At one of its ends the junction is not consistent with the germline gene, which may arise from a read error. CDR3 amino acids: CASSREGSPSSHEQYF. CDR3 DNA: TGTGCCAGCAGCAGGGAAGGCAGCCCCAGCTCCCACGAGCAGTACTTC. The chain couples TRBV2 to TRBJ2-7, with TRBD1 as a possible D gene (5 bases). This CDR3 contains 16 residues. The germline V gene has CDR1 SNHLY and CDR2 FYNNEI. The full variable domain, rest sourced from reference TRBV2 and TRBJ2-7, is EPEVTQTPSHQVTQMGQEVILRCVPISNHLYFYWYRQILGQKVEFLVSFYNNEISEKSEIFDDQFSVERPDGSNFTLKIRSTKLEDSAMYFCASSREGSPSSHEQYFGPGTRLTVT.

The rearrangement joins TRBV5-1 to TRBJ2-3, with TRBD2 matching 7 bases. This CDR3 contains 16 residues. Trimming took 7 bases from V and 1 from J; bases not matched to a gene: 12. CDR1 SGHRS and CDR2 YFSETQ come from the germline V gene. The CDR3 bases are TGCGCCAGCCATCGAACTAGCGCAGAACGCACAGATACGCAGTATTTT. Its protein product is CASHRTSAERTDTQYF.

The gene calls are TRBV9 and TRBJ2-2; no firm D call. This CDR3 is built from 15 residues. Germline CDR1 reads SGDLS; CDR2 reads YYNGEE. Trimming removed 1 base from V and 1 base from J, with 8 bases in between. CDR3 amino acids: CASSVWQMNTGELFF. The DNA for the CDR3 is TGTGCCAGCAGCGTATGGCAGATGAACACCGGGGAGCTGTTTTTT.

V usage is TRBV20-1 and J usage is TRBJ1-5; 10 bases fit TRBD1. This CDR3 has 15 residues. CDR1 is DFQATT and CDR2 is SNEGSKA in the germline V gene (reference sequence). V shed 4 bases, J shed 7 bases, and the junction held 10 bases outside the gene matches. The CDR3 reads CSAKPGQGPGQPQHF. In nucleotides, the CDR3 is TGCAGTGCTAAACCGGGACAGGGGCCCGGCCAGCCCCAGCATTTT.

V is TRBV20-1 and J is TRBJ2-7; maybe TRBD2 (6 bases). V was cut by 6 bases and J by 6 bases, with 24 bases left in between. Germline V gives CDR1 DFQATT, CDR2 SNEGSKA (reference sequence). This CDR3 region has 15 residues. In nucleotides, the CDR3 is TGCAGTGCCGGTATTGGTAGCGGCAGCTCGCGCGAGCAGTACTTC. Its protein product is CSAGIGSGSSREQYF.

This clonotype showed up just a few times. The chain recombines TRBV5-6 with TRBJ2-3; the match to TRBD2 covers 9 bases. The CDR3 is 16 residues long. V shed 3 bases and J 7 bases; nucleotides not matched to a gene: 12. Germline CDR1 SGHDT, CDR2 YYEEEE. CDR3 amino acids: CASSSHSGGTLNTQYF. For the CDR3, the DNA is TGTGCCAGCAGCTCCCATAGCGGGGGTACGTTGAATACGCAGTATTTT.

This clonotype was seen more than once but under ten times. J is TRBJ2-7 and V is TRBV6-1; D remains ambiguous. There are 16 residues in the CDR3. CDR1 is MNHNS, CDR2 SASEGT, per germline. V was cut by 5 bases and J by 3 bases, with 20 bases left in between. CDR3 nucleotide sequence: TGTGCCAGCAGTCCCTCAACCGGTGGGCTTAACTACGAGCAGTACTTC. Its protein is CASSPSTGGLNYEQYF.

V usage is TRBV28 and J usage is TRBJ2-5, with D unresolved. The CDR3 is made up of 12 amino acids. Trimming stripped 6 bases from V and 2 bases from J, with 7 bases between. Germline V gene lookup returns CDR1 MDHEN and CDR2 SYDVKM. In DNA form, the CDR3 reads TGTGCCAGCAGCTGGATGCAAGAGACCCAGTACTTC. Translated: CASSWMQETQYF. Complete variable domain (other parts from reference TRBV28 and TRBJ2-5): DVKVTQSSRYLVKRTGEKVFLECVQDMDHENMFWYRQDPGLGLRLIYFSYDVKMKEKGDIPEGYSVSREKKERFSLILESASTNQTSMYLCASSWMQETQYFGPGTRLLVL.

The gene calls are TRBV7-8 and TRBJ2-2; either TRBD1 or TRBD2 may supply D (6 bases each). V was clipped by 4 bases and J by 3 bases, with 12 bases between them. Germline CDR1 SGHVS, CDR2 FQNEAQ. The CDR3 runs 15 residues. The CDR3 reads CASSSFRGDTGELFF. The CDR3, as DNA: TGTGCCAGCAGCTCGTTTAGGGGGGACACCGGGGAGCTGTTTTTT.

This clonotype showed up just a few times. The chain couples TRBV7-9 to TRBJ2-3; no clear D gene. Trimming stripped 6 bases from V and 2 bases from J, with 21 bases between. Germline V gene sequence: CDR1 SEHNR, CDR2 FQNEAQ (reference sequence). CDR3 length equals 17 residues. CDR3 loop: CASSSSGLSDYTDTQYF. Here the CDR3 DNA reads TGTGCCAGCAGTTCCTCGGGCCTCTCGGATTACACAGATACGCAGTATTTT.

The chain carries TRBV6-4 and TRBJ2-2, with D perhaps given as TRBD1 or TRBD2 (6 bases each). This CDR3 is built from 16 residues. Looked up from germline, CDR1 is MRHNA and CDR2 is SNTAGT. V dropped 5 bases and J dropped 4 bases, with 17 bases sitting between them. The CDR3 nucleotides are TGTGCCAGCAGTCCCCACCTTGGGGGGCGCACCGGGGAGCTGTTTTTT. Translated, it gives CASSPHLGGRTGELFF.

This clonotype was detected many times. V and J are TRBV12-3 or TRBV12-4 and TRBJ2-3; D perhaps matches TRBD2 (5 bases). Trimming took 1 base from V and 5 from J, leaving 7 bases between them. The CDR3 extends over 13 amino acids. The chain's CDR3 is CASSLGSVDTQYF. The CDR3 DNA follows: TGTGCCAGCAGTTTAGGTAGCGTAGATACGCAGTATTTT.

This clonotype showed up just a few times. The V and J genes are TRBV20-1 and TRBJ2-5, with TRBD2 matching over 11 bases. Germline CDR1 reads DFQATT; CDR2 reads SNEGSKA (reference sequence). V shed 5 bases and J 4 bases; nucleotides not matched to a gene: 3. This CDR3 is built from 13 residues. Here the CDR3 reads CSAPGLAGETQYF. In nucleotides, the CDR3 is TGCAGTGCTCCCGGACTAGCGGGAGAGACCCAGTACTTC.

The chain combines TRBV5-1 with TRBJ2-2, with D possibly matching TRBD1 (6 bases). The V and J ends lost 5 bases and 5 bases respectively, with 16 bases between them. From germline, CDR1 is SGHRS and CDR2 YFSETQ. This CDR3 is 15 amino acids long. The CDR3 DNA is TGCGCCAGCAGGATCCAGGACAGAACTACCGGGGAGCTGTTTTTT. Translation gives CASRIQDRTTGELFF. Full variable domain (outside the CDR3, taken from reference TRBV5-1 and TRBJ2-2): KAGVTQTPRYLIKTRGQQVTLSCSPISGHRSVSWYQQTPGQGLQFLFEYFSETQRNKGNFPGRFSGRQFSNSRSEMNVSTLELGDSALYLCASRIQDRTTGELFFGEGSRLTVL.

This clonotype has more than one count but fewer than ten. The J gene is TRBJ2-7, the V gene TRBV7-8; D may be TRBD1 or TRBD2 (6 bases each). V was trimmed by 1 base and J by 6 bases, leaving 10 bases between them. This CDR3 comprises 13 residues. CDR1 SGHVS and CDR2 FQNEAQ come from the germline V gene. The CDR3 DNA reads TGTGCCAGCAGCTTAGAGGGGGACTCCGAGCAGTACGTC. This gives the protein CASSLEGDSEQYV.

This chain joins TRBV12-3 or TRBV12-4 and TRBJ2-3; the match to TRBD2 covers 15 bases. The V gene end was trimmed by 2 bases and the J gene end by 0 bases; junction bases not matched to a gene: 6. The CDR3 runs to 19 residues. CDR3 amino acids: CASSLPGLAGGPSTDTQYF. CDR3 in DNA: TGTGCCAGCAGTTTACCTGGACTAGCGGGAGGGCCGAGCACAGATACGCAGTATTTT.

This clonotype has just a few counts. DNA for the CDR3: TGTGCCAGCAGACTATCGACTCCAAGCTCCTACGAGCAGTACTTC. Translating it yields CASRLSTPSSYEQYF. This chain links TRBV5-5 with TRBJ2-7, with D unclear. This CDR3 spans 15 amino acids. V was cut by 5 bases and J by 0 bases, with 15 bases left in between. Germline V gene data show CDR1 as SGHKS and CDR2 as YYEKEE (reference sequence).

This clonotype was picked up a small number of times. The chain joins TRBV11-2 to TRBJ2-3; D uncertain. The V gene lost 5 bases and the J gene lost 4 bases, with 13 bases spanning the gap. CDR3 size: 14 residues. Germline lookup yields CDR1 SGHAT and CDR2 FQNNGV. The DNA of the CDR3 is TGTGCCAGCAGCCCCTCATCGCCCCCAGATACGCAGTATTTT. Amino acids: CASSPSSPPDTQYF.

This clonotype was seen ten or more times. This sequence joins TRBV5-1 and TRBJ2-1, with 8 nucleotides matching TRBD1. Germline loops: CDR1 SGHRS, CDR2 YFSETQ. The CDR3 has 13 amino acids. The V segment lost 0 bases and the J segment 7 bases; nucleotides outside the gene matches: 0. CDR3 DNA: TGCGCCAGCAGCTTGGGGACAGGGAATGAGCAGTTCTTC. The encoded protein is CASSLGTGNEQFF.

This clonotype was counted a few times. This chain uses TRBV6-1 with TRBJ2-7; 11 nucleotides agree with TRBD1. Germline values: CDR1 MNHNS, CDR2 SASEGT. The V and J ends lost 5 bases and 7 bases, in that order; junction bases with no gene match: 10. The CDR3 is 15 amino acids. The CDR3 loop is CASSPPGQGVREQYF. CDR3 nucleotides: TGTGCCAGCAGTCCCCCGGGACAGGGGGTGCGGGAGCAGTACTTC.